The 10 T cell receptor beta chains below all came from one sample that was sequenced in a study of cytomegalovirus exposure and HLA in healthy donors. It was with 60 Vbeta and 13 Jbeta primers that the PCR ran. The repertoire was sequenced with immunoSEQ multiplex PCR; TCRdb's copy has only in-frame clones and lacks some. The sample lists 120,000 or so clones; around three quarters were seen once. Input material: PBMCs. Receptors were obtained from a young man in good health and CMV-seropositive.

The chain carries TRBV2 and TRBJ2-1; weak D call: TRBD2 (5 bases). V lost 4 bases to trimming and J lost 8 bases, with 21 bases between them. The germline V gene encodes CDR1 SNHLY and CDR2 FYNNEI. The CDR3 covers 16 residues. CDR3 in amino acids: CASSASIEGSLDEQFF. CDR3 coding DNA: TGTGCCAGCAGTGCGTCGATAGAGGGATCATTGGATGAGCAGTTCTTC.

V and J are TRBV27 and TRBJ1-2; no firm D call. V lost 8 bases, J lost 2 bases, and 18 bases lay in between. The CDR3 has 15 residues. The V gene's germline CDR1 is MNHEY and CDR2 SMNVEV (reference sequence). The CDR3 here is CASHSPSAGNYGYTF. The DNA for the CDR3 is TGTGCCAGCCATTCCCCGAGCGCTGGAAACTATGGCTACACCTTC.

The rearrangement links TRBV10-3 to TRBJ2-5, with TRBD2 matching 12 bases. The V segment lost 5 bases and the J segment 5 bases; nucleotides outside the gene matches: 3. Germline CDR1 and CDR2: ENHRY and SYGVKD. This CDR3 spans 14 amino acids. Here the CDR3 DNA reads TGTGCCATCAGTTCTAGCGGGGGGGCCGAGACCCAGTACTTC. Translating it yields CAISSSGGAETQYF.

J is TRBJ1-2 and V is TRBV5-1; D perhaps matches TRBD1 (6 bases). The CDR3 extends over 13 amino acids. The germline gives CDR1 SGHRS, CDR2 YFSETQ. The V end was cut by 4 bases, the J end by 7 bases, with 14 bases between. The chain's CDR3 is CASSRDIPTGYTF. The CDR3 nucleotides are TGCGCCAGCAGCCGGGACATTCCGACTGGCTACACCTTC. Based on the CDR3 plus reference TRBV5-1 and TRBJ1-2, the full variable domain is KAGVTQTPRYLIKTRGQQVTLSCSPISGHRSVSWYQQTPGQGLQFLFEYFSETQRNKGNFPGRFSGRQFSNSRSEMNVSTLELGDSALYLCASSRDIPTGYTFGSGTRLTVV.

This clone was found a few times. The chain links TRBV19 to TRBJ1-3; D unresolved. The CDR3 spans 14 residues. V lost 5 bases, J lost 1 base, and 9 bases lay in between. CDR1 and CDR2 from the germline V gene are LNHDA and SQIVND (reference sequence). The CDR3 region has the DNA TGTGCCAGTAGTTCGGCGGGTTCTGGAAACACCATATATTTT. Amino acid sequence: CASSSAGSGNTIYF.

This chain connects TRBV5-6 to TRBJ2-1; D might be TRBD1 (6 bases). Germline assignment: CDR1 SGHDT and CDR2 YYEEEE. The CDR3 is made up of 15 amino acids. Trimming cost V 7 bases and J 4 bases, with 18 bases left between them. CDR3 sequence (DNA): TGTGCCAGCCTGAGGTGGGACACAACTTACAATGAGCAGTTCTTC. It translates to CASLRWDTTYNEQFF.

The V call is TRBV28, the J call TRBJ2-7; D is possibly TRBD1 (6 bases). The CDR3 is 12 amino acids. The V gene's germline CDR1 is MDHEN and CDR2 SYDVKM. The CDR3 DNA is TGTGCAACACAGGGATCTACCTACGAGCAGTACTTC. Amino acid sequence: CATQGSTYEQYF.

V and J are TRBV6-6 and TRBJ2-1; TRBD1 aligns across 10 bases. The ends lost 8 bases at V and 5 bases at J; junction bases unmatched: 9. The length of the CDR3 is 15 residues. Germline V lookup: CDR1 MNHNY, CDR2 SVGAGI (reference sequence). CDR3 sequence (DNA): TGTGCCAGCCGCAGTCAAGGACAGGGGGACAATGAGCAGTTCTTC. This translates into CASRSQGQGDNEQFF.

The V and J genes are TRBV5-1 and TRBJ1-6, with 8 bases aligning to TRBD1. The CDR3 runs 14 residues. Germline V lookup: CDR1 SGHRS, CDR2 YFSETQ. The V segment lost 1 base and the J segment 7 bases; nucleotides outside the gene matches: 1. As DNA, the CDR3 is TGCGCCAGCAGCTTGACAGGGGGGAATTCACCCCTCCACTTT. It is translated as CASSLTGGNSPLHF.

The V call is TRBV6-6, the J call TRBJ2-2; 9 bases match TRBD1. CDR3 length: 16 amino acids. The ends lost 5 bases at V and 5 bases at J; junction bases unmatched: 9. The V gene's germline CDR1 is MNHNY and CDR2 SVGAGI (reference sequence). The CDR3 spells CASSKQTGGGTGELFF. The CDR3 DNA is TGTGCCAGCAGTAAACAGACAGGGGGGGGTACCGGGGAGCTGTTTTTT.